This T cell receptor (beta chain) derives from a study of blood T cell repertoires in COVID-19. Clones were read by immunoSEQ multiplex PCR, and TCRdb kept only the in-frame ones, dropping some. The sample includes approximately 200,000 clones, 70% to 85% of them seen just once. The V and J ends lost 3 bases and 7 bases respectively, with 9 bases between them. From germline, CDR1 is MNHEY and CDR2 SMNVEV (reference sequence). The CDR3 loop spans 13 amino acids. The sequence derives from a woman in her thirties with acute or convalescent COVID-19. The chain has TRBV27 and TRBJ1-4; maybe TRBD1 (5 bases). The sample taken for sequencing was peripheral blood. CDR3 nucleotides: TGTGCCAGCAGTTTTCAGGGCATTGAAAAACTGTTTTTT. This codes for CASSFQGIEKLFF.